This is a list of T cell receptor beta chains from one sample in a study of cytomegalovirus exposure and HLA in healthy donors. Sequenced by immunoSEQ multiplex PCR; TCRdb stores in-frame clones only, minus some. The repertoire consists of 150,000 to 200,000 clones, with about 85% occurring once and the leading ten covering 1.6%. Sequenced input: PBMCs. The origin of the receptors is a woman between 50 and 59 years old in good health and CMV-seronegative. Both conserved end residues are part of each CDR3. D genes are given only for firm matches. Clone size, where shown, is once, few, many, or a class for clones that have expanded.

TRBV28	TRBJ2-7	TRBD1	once	TGTGCCAGCAGTTTTGGACAGGGGTCTGGCGAGCAGTACTTC	CASSFGQGSGEQYF
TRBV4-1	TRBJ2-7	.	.	TGCGCCAGCAGCCAAGTAGGTCAGGTCGAGCAGTACTTC	CASSQVGQVEQYF
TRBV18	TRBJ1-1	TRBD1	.	TGTGCCAGCTCGACATTGGGACAGGGGGTGGGTACTGAAGCTTTCTTT	CASSTLGQGVGTEAFF
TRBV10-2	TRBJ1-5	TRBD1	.	TGCGCCAGCAGTGAGATGGGACAGGGCGTGTGGGGCAATCAGCCCCAGCATTTT	CASSEMGQGVWGNQPQHF
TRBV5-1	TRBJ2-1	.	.	TGCGCCAGCAGCTCAGGGACACTTCTCAATGAGCAGTTCTTC	CASSSGTLLNEQFF
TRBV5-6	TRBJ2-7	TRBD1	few	TGTGCCAGCAGCCTATGGCCGGGACAGGGGCCCTACGAGCAGTACTTC	CASSLWPGQGPYEQYF
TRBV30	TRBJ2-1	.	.	TGTGCCTGGAGTACGGACTCCGGGTACAATGAGCAGTTCTTC	CAWSTDSGYNEQFF
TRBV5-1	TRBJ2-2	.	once	TGCGCCAGCAGCCCAAATGGGGGGAGAGCCGGGGAGCTGTTTTTT	CASSPNGGRAGELFF
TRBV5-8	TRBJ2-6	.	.	TGTGCCAGCAGCTCATCCGGGCCCTTCGGAGGAGTCCTGACTTTC	CASSSSGPFGGVLTF
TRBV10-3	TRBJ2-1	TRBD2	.	TGTGCCATCGGGCGCGCCGCGGGAGGTAGCAATGAGCAGTTCTTC	CAIGRAAGGSNEQFF
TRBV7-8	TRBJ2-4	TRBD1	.	TGTGCCAGCAGCTTAACAGGGGGGACGGGGATTCAGTACTTC	CASSLTGGTGIQYF
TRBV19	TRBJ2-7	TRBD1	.	TGTGCCAGTAGTATTAAGGGACAGGGAACCTACGAGCAGTACTTC	CASSIKGQGTYEQYF
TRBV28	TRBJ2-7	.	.	TGTGCCAGCACCCCCGGGGAGGTCCGAACAGAGCAGTACTTC	CASTPGEVRTEQYF
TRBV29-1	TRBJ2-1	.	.	TGCAGCGTCCCCAGCGGTTTCTCCTACAATGAGCAGTTCTTC	CSVPSGFSYNEQFF
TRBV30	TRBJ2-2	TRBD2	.	TGTGCCTGGAGTGGGGCTAGCGGAGGGCGCACCGGGGAGCTGTTTTTT	CAWSGASGGRTGELFF
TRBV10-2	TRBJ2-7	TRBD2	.	TGCGCCAGCGGTCGGGGGGGCCCCTACGAGCAGTACTTC	CASGRGGPYEQYF
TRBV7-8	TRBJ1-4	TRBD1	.	TGTGCCAGCAGCCCTAGACAGGGTAGAAATGAAAAACTGTTTTTT	CASSPRQGRNEKLFF
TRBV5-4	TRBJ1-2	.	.	TGTGCCAGCAGCCTCGCCGGTTATAGGGGTGGCTACACCTTC	CASSLAGYRGGYTF
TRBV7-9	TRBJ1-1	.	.	TGTGCCAGCAGCCTCGGGGGGGCGAGCACTGAAGCTTTCTTT	CASSLGGASTEAFF
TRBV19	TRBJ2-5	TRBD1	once	TGTGCCAGTAGTTCCCGGACAGGGAGGCCGGAGACCCAGTACTTC	CASSSRTGRPETQYF
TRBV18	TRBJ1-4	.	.	TGTGCCAGCTCACCAACCCTCACCCGGGAAAAACTGTTTTTT	CASSPTLTREKLFF
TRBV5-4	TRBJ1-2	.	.	TGTGCCAGCAGCTTTGGACAGTGGGGGGGCTACACCTTC	CASSFGQWGGYTF
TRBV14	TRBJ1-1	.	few	TGTGCCAGCAGCCAAACAGGGAACACTGAAGCTTTCTTT	CASSQTGNTEAFF
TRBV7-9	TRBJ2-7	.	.	TGTGCCAGCGGTGGGGGGGCCTTCAGCTCCTACGAGCAGTACTTC	CASGGGAFSSYEQYF